This T cell receptor (beta chain) was sequenced for a study of CXCR3-negative and CXCR3-positive naive CD8 T cells. Study-wide context: Cumulative TRB read yield was approximately 135 million, averaging about 1.5 +/- 0.3 million per library.

The CDR3 has 14 amino acids. The germline gives CDR1 MNHEY, CDR2 SVGEGT. The sorting of each CD8+ T cell subset was done in triplicate, at roughly 310,000 cells each. By phenotype, naive CD8+ T cells were CD45RO-CCR7+CD27+CD95-. UMI-labeled TRB cDNA libraries were prepared by 5' RACE. TCRdb re-called the 5' RACE reads; one entry per CDR3 protein, DNA not given. Recorded for this sample: 100,000 to 150,000 distinct CDR3 sequences. With respect to this clonotype: The antigen remains undetermined.

Notes on the study in general: The majority of assays used fresh PBMCs, and CXCR3 expression partially decreased after cryopreservation. Relative to CXCR3-negative naive cells, CXCR3-positive naive cells had more hydrophobic TRB CDR3s.

Sequences were obtained from naive CXCR3+ CD8+ T cells from blood. Described subset: CD45RO-CCR7+CD27+CD95- naive CD8+ T cells expressing CXCR3 (TNR3+). This sequence joins TRBV6-2 or TRBV6-3 and TRBJ2-7; with no DNA, the TCRdb D assignment of TRBD1 cannot be verified. This TCR was sampled from a human donor in good health. Some clones in this sample may be carry-over from other donors' samples. CDR3 protein: CASTGVGGFYEQYF.